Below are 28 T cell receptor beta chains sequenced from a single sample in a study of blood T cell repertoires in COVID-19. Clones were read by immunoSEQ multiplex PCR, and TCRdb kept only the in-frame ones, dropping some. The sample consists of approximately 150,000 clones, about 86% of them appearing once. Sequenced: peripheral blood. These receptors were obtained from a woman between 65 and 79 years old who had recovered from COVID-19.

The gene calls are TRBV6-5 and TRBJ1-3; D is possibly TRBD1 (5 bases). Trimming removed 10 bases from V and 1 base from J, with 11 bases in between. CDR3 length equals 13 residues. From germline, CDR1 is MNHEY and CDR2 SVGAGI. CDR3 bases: TGTGCCACTTCCAGGGATTCTGGAAACACCATATATTTT. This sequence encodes CATSRDSGNTIYF.

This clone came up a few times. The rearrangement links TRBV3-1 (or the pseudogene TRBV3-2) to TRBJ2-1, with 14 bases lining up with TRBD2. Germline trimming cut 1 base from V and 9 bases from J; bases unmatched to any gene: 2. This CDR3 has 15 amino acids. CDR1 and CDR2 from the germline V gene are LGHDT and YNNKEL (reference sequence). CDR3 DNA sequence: TGTGCCAGCAGCCAAGGACTAGCGGGAGGGGGTGAGCAGTTCTTC. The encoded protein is CASSQGLAGGGEQFF.

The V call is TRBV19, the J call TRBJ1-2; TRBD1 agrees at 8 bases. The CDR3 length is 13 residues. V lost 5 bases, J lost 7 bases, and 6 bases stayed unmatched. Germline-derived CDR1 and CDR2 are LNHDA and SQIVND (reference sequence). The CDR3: CASSGGQGAGYTF. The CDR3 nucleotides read TGTGCCAGTAGTGGTGGACAGGGTGCTGGCTACACCTTC. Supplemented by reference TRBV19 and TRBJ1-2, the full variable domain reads DGGITQSPKYLFRKEGQNVTLSCEQNLNHDAMYWYRQDPGQGLRLIYYSQIVNDFQKGDIAEGYSVSREKKESFPLTVTSAQKNPTAFYLCASSGGQGAGYTFGSGTRLTVV.

CDR3 residues: CASSYSTDWETQYF. For the CDR3, the DNA is TGTGCCAGCAGTTACTCGACAGACTGGGAGACCCAGTACTTC. J is TRBJ2-5 and V is TRBV6-2 or TRBV6-3, with D tentatively TRBD1 (5 bases). Looked up from germline, CDR1 is MNHEY and CDR2 is SVGEGT. Trimming cost V 0 bases and J 5 bases, with 10 bases left between them. The CDR3 is made up of 14 amino acids.

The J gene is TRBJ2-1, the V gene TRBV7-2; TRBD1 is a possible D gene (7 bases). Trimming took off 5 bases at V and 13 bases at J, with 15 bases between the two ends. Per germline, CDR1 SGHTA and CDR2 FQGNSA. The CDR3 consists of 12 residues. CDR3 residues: CASSPPGGSQFF. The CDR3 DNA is TGTGCCAGCAGCCCCCCAGGGGGGAGCCAGTTCTTC.

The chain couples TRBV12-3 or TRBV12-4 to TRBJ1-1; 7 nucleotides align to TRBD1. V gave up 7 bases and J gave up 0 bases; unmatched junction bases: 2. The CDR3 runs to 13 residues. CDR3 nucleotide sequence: TGTGCCAGCAATACAGGGGTGAACACTGAAGCTTTCTTT. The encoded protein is CASNTGVNTEAFF.

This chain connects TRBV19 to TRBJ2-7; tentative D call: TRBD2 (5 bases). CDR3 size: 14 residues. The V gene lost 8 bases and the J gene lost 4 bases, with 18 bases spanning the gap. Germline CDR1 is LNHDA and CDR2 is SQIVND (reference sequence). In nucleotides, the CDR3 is TGTGCCAGTTCGGAGGACCGGTGGGCGTACGAGCAGTACTTC. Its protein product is CASSEDRWAYEQYF. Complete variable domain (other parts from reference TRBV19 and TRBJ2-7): DGGITQSPKYLFRKEGQNVTLSCEQNLNHDAMYWYRQDPGQGLRLIYYSQIVNDFQKGDIAEGYSVSREKKESFPLTVTSAQKNPTAFYLCASSEDRWAYEQYFGPGTRLTVT.

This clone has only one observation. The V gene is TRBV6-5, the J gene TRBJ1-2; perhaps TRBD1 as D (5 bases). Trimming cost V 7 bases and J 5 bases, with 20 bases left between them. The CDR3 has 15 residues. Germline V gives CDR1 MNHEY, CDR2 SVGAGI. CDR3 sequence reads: CASNPTSDGGYGYTF. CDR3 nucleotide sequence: TGTGCCAGCAACCCCACCTCGGACGGGGGGTATGGCTACACCTTC.

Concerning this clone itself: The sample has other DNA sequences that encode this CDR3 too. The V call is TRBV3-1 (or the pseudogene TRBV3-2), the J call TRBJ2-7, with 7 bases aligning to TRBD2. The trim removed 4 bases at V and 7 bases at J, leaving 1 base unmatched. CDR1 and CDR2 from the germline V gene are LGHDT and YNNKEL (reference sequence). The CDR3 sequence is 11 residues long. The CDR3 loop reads CASSPGGEQYF. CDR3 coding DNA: TGTGCCAGCAGCCCCGGGGGGGAGCAGTACTTC.

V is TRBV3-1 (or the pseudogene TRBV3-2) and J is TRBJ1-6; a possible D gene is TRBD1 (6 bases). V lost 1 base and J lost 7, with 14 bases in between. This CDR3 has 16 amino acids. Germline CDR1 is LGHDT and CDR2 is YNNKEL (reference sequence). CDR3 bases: TGTGCCAGCAGCCAAGTCTTTGGGGGCGCGAATTCACCCCTCCACTTT. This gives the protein CASSQVFGGANSPLHF.

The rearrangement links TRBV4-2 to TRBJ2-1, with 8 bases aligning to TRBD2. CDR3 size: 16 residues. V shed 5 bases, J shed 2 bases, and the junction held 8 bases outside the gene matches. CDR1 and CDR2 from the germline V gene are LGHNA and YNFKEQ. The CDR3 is CASSGDSGDPYNEQFF. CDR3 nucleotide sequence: TGTGCCAGCAGCGGGGATAGCGGGGATCCCTACAATGAGCAGTTCTTC.

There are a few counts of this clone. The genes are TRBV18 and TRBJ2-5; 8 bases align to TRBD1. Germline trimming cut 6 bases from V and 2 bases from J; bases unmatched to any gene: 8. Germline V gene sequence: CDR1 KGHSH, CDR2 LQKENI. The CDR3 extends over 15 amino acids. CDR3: CASSPTGGIQETQYF. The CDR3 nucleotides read TGTGCCAGCTCGCCCACAGGGGGGATACAAGAGACCCAGTACTTC.

DNA for the CDR3: TGTGCCAGCAGTTACTCTAGGGCAGGGGAACACATTCAGTACTTC. It yields the protein CASSYSRAGEHIQYF. The V and J genes are TRBV6-5 and TRBJ2-4; D is possibly TRBD1 (6 bases). The CDR3 contains 15 residues. Deletions cut 0 bases from V and 8 bases from J, with 14 bases between. Germline CDR1 is MNHEY and CDR2 is SVGAGI.

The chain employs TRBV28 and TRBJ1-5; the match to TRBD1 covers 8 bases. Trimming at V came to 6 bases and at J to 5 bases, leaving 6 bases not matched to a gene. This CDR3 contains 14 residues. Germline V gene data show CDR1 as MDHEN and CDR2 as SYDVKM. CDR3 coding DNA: TGTGCCAGCAGGCCCGGGACAGGCGATCAGCCCCAGCATTTT. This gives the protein CASRPGTGDQPQHF. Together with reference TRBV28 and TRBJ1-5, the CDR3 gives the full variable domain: DVKVTQSSRYLVKRTGEKVFLECVQDMDHENMFWYRQDPGLGLRLIYFSYDVKMKEKGDIPEGYSVSREKKERFSLILESASTNQTSMYLCASRPGTGDQPQHFGDGTRLSIL.

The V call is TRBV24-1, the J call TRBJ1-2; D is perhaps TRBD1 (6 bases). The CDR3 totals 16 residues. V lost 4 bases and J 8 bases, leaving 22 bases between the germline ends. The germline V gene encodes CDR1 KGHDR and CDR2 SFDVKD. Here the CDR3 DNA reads TGTGCCACCAGTGACCCGGCCAAAACAGGGTTCGGCGGCTACACCTTC. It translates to CATSDPAKTGFGGYTF.

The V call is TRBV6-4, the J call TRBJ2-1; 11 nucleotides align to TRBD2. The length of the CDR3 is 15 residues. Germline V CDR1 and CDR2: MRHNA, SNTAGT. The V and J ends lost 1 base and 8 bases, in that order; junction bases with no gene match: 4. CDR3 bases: TGTGCCAGCAGTGACTTGGCTAGCGGGAGGCATGAGCAGTTCTTC. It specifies CASSDLASGRHEQFF.

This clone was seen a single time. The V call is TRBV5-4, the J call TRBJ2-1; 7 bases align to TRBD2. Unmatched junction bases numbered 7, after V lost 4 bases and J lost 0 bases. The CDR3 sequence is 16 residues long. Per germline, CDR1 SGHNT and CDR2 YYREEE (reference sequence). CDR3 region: CASSPPGTTSYNEQFF. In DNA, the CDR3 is TGTGCCAGCAGCCCGCCCGGGACTACCTCCTACAATGAGCAGTTCTTC.

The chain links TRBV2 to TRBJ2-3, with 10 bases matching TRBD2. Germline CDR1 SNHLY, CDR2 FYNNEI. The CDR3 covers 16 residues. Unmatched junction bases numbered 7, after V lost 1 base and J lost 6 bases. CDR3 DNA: TGTGCCAGCAGTGAAGTGGCTAGCGGGAGTGGGGATACGCAGTATTTT. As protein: CASSEVASGSGDTQYF.

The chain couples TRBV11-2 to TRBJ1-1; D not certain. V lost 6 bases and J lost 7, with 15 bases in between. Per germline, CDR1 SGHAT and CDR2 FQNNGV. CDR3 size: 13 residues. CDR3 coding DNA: TGTGCCAGCAGTCTGGGAGGCGCGGGTGAAGCTTTCTTT. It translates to CASSLGGAGEAFF.

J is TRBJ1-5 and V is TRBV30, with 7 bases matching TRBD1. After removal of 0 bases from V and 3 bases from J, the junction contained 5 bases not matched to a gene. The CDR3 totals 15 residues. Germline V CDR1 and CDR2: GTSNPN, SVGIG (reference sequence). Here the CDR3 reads CAWSVGDSLNQPQHF. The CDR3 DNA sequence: TGTGCCTGGAGTGTGGGGGACAGCCTCAATCAGCCCCAGCATTTT.

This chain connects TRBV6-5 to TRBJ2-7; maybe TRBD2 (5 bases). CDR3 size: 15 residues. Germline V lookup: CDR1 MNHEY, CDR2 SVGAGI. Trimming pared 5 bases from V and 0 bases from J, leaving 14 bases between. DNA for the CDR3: TGTGCCAGCAGTAACGGACTGCTTAGCTCCTACGAGCAGTACTTC. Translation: CASSNGLLSSYEQYF.

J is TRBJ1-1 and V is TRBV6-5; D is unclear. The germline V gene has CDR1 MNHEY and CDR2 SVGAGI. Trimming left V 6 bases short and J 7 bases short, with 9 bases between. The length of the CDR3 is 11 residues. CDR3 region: CASSLGVEAFF. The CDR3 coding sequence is TGTGCCAGCAGCCTCGGGGTTGAAGCTTTCTTT.

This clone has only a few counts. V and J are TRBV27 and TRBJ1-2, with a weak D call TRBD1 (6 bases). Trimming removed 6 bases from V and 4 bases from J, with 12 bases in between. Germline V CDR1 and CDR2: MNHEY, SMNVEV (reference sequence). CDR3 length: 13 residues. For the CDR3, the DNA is TGTGCCAGCAGCACAGACAGGCGCTATGGCTACACCTTC. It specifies CASSTDRRYGYTF.

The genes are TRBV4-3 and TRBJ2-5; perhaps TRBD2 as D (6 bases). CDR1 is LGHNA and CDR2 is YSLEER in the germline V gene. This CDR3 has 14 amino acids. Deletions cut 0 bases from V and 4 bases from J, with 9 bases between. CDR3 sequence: CASSQEGRGETQYF. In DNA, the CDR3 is TGCGCCAGCAGCCAAGAAGGGCGGGGAGAGACCCAGTACTTC.

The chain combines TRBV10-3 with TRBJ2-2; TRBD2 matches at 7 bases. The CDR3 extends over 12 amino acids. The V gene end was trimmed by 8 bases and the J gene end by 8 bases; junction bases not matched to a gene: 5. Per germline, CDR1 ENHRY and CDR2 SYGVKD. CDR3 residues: CAIRGSLGELFF. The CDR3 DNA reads TGTGCCATCCGCGGGAGTTTGGGGGAGCTGTTTTTT.

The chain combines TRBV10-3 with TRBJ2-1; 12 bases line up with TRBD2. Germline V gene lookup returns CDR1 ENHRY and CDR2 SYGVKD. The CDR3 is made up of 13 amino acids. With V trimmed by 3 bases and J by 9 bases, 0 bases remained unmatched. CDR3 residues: CAISELAGGEQFF. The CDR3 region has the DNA TGTGCCATCAGTGAACTAGCGGGAGGTGAGCAGTTCTTC.

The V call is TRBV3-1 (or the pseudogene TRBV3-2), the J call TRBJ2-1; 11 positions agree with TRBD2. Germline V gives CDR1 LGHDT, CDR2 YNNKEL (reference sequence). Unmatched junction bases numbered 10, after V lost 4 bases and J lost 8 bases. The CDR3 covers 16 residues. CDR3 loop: CASSPGALAGGYEQFF. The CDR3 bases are TGTGCCAGCAGCCCCGGGGCGCTAGCGGGAGGCTATGAGCAGTTCTTC.

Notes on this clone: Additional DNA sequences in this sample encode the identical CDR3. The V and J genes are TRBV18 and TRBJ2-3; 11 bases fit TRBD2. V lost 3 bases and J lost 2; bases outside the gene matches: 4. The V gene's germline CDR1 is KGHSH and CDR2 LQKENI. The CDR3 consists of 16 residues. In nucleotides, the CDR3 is TGTGCCAGCTCACCCGGGACTAGCGGACACACAGATACGCAGTATTTT. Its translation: CASSPGTSGHTDTQYF.